The clone carrying this T cell receptor (beta chain) was observed once. Its antigen is still unknown. This sample is part of a study of cytomegalovirus exposure and HLA in healthy donors. Study summary: Early on, a data release was issued that held 80 million to 90 million unique TCRs from HLA-typed donors.

This PCR relied on a set of 60 Vbeta primers and 13 Jbeta primers. Sequencing was performed with immunoSEQ multiplex PCR; in TCRdb, only in-frame clones are kept and a portion is missing. The table includes 200,000 to 250,000 clones, roughly 88% detected once. Study conclusions and caveats: The authors enumerated 164 TCR beta chains as linked to cytomegalovirus. The study carried out a later analysis of TCR beta sequences. It associated 15,000 to 20,000 of them with specific HLA alleles at a false discovery rate of 0.05.

The CDR3 length is 11 residues. V was trimmed by 1 base and J by 10 bases, leaving 10 bases between them. Germline values: CDR1 GTSNPN, CDR2 SVGIG (reference sequence). The TCR comes from a boy younger than 10 in good health and CMV-seronegative. The specimen was PBMCs. The chain carries TRBV30 and TRBJ1-2; D is possibly TRBD1 (6 bases). The CDR3 bases are TGTGCCTGGAGTGGTGGGGGCGACTACACCTTC. Encoded protein: CAWSGGGDYTF.